The 28 T cell receptor beta chains given below trace back to one sample, sequenced in a study of cytomegalovirus exposure and HLA in healthy donors (dated by TCRdb to between 2016 and 2019). Library generation was performed with the immunoSEQ multiplex PCR assay. TCRdb took over this immuneACCESS table, retaining in-frame rearrangements with V and J assigned. Such tables are incomplete; in checked studies, under half of the missing clones stem from an unresolved V gene, and the remainder is unexplained. This sample gives 140,000 to 150,000 clones in total; 94% of them show up just once. The leading ten clones occupy 1.8% of the sample. The specimen was PBMCs. The receptors were sampled from a man between 18 and 35 years old in good health and CMV-seropositive.

This clone was observed once. The chain has TRBV5-4 and TRBJ1-4; the match to TRBD1 covers 8 bases. The J segment lost 5 bases and the V segment lost 4 bases, leaving 7 bases of the junction unmatched. Germline V gene sequence: CDR1 SGHNT, CDR2 YYREEE (reference sequence). This CDR3 has 15 residues. CDR3 loop: CASSQDNRGNEKLFF. CDR3 DNA sequence: TGTGCCAGCAGCCAAGACAACAGGGGGAATGAAAAACTGTTTTTT.

The chain links TRBV2 to TRBJ1-5; 11 bases map to TRBD1. The CDR3 totals 15 residues. Germline CDR1 reads SNHLY; CDR2 reads FYNNEI. J gave up 2 bases and V 4 bases, and 1 base lay outside the gene matches. The DNA for the CDR3 is TGTGCCAGCAGTGGGGGACAGGGGGGCAATCAGCCCCAGCATTTT. As protein: CASSGGQGGNQPQHF.

This clone has just a few counts. V and J are TRBV4-1 and TRBJ2-7, with 8 positions matching TRBD2. V shed 1 base and J 4 bases; nucleotides not matched to a gene: 6. CDR3 length: 15 amino acids. CDR1 is MGHRA, CDR2 YSYEKL, per germline. DNA of the CDR3: TGCGCCAGCAGCCAAGGTGGGACTAGAGAATACGAGCAGTACTTC. Translated: CASSQGGTREYEQYF.

The V gene is TRBV7-9, the J gene TRBJ2-7; TRBD2 matches at 7 bases. After removal of 3 bases from V and 1 base from J, the junction contained 9 bases not matched to a gene. Germline V gene data show CDR1 as SEHNR and CDR2 as FQNEAQ (reference sequence). The CDR3 is made up of 16 amino acids. CDR3 amino acids: CASSFSSGSASYEQYF. The CDR3 bases are TGTGCCAGCAGCTTTAGTAGCGGGTCCGCTTCCTACGAGCAGTACTTC. The complete variable domain, with remaining parts taken from reference TRBV7-9 and TRBJ2-7, reads DTGVSQNPRHKITKRGQNVTFRCDPISEHNRLYWYRQTLGQGPEFLTYFQNEAQLEKSRLLSDRFSAERPKGSFSTLEIQRTEQGDSAMYLCASSFSSGSASYEQYFGPGTRLTVT.

The rearrangement joins TRBV9 to TRBJ1-3, with D possibly being TRBD1 (5 bases). Trimming took 6 bases from V and 0 from J, leaving 16 bases between them. CDR3 length: 16 amino acids. CDR1 is SGDLS, CDR2 YYNGEE, per germline. CDR3 region: CASTRGDRVSGNTIYF. DNA for the CDR3: TGTGCCAGCACCCGCGGGGACCGAGTCTCTGGAAACACCATATATTTT. Full variable domain (outside the CDR3, taken from reference TRBV9 and TRBJ1-3): DSGVTQTPKHLITATGQRVTLRCSPRSGDLSVYWYQQSLDQGLQFLIQYYNGEERAKGNILERFSAQQFPDLHSELNLSSLELGDSALYFCASTRGDRVSGNTIYFGEGSWLTVV.

The gene calls are TRBV7-9 and TRBJ2-7, with TRBD1 as a possible D gene (8 bases). The CDR3 sequence is 18 residues long. CDR1 and CDR2 (germline): SEHNR, FQNEAQ (reference sequence). The V end lost 2 bases, the J end lost 4 bases, and 24 bases lay between the germline ends. The CDR3 spells CASSLSRWAGDRRYEQYF. The CDR3 bases are TGTGCCAGCAGCTTATCGAGGTGGGCGGGGGACAGGCGTTACGAGCAGTACTTC.

The chain links TRBV5-1 to TRBJ2-2, with TRBD2 matching over 11 bases. V gave up 4 bases and J gave up 5 bases; unmatched junction bases: 7. The CDR3 runs to 16 residues. From germline, CDR1 is SGHRS and CDR2 YFSETQ. CDR3 in amino acids: CASSGGLAGGTGELFF. In DNA, the CDR3 is TGCGCCAGCAGCGGCGGCCTAGCGGGAGGAACCGGGGAGCTGTTTTTT. Together with reference TRBV5-1 and TRBJ2-2, the CDR3 gives the full variable domain: KAGVTQTPRYLIKTRGQQVTLSCSPISGHRSVSWYQQTPGQGLQFLFEYFSETQRNKGNFPGRFSGRQFSNSRSEMNVSTLELGDSALYLCASSGGLAGGTGELFFGEGSRLTVL.

This clone was seen once. The chain uses TRBV7-9 and TRBJ2-5, with D possibly TRBD1 on 5 matching bases. The CDR3 runs 13 residues. Trimming cost V 7 bases and J 1 base, with 10 bases left between them. Germline V CDR1 and CDR2: SEHNR, FQNEAQ (reference sequence). CDR3 region: CASNPRGQETQYF. The CDR3 DNA follows: TGTGCCAGCAATCCAAGGGGCCAAGAGACCCAGTACTTC.

Worth noting for this clone: The sample contains more than one DNA sequence encoding this CDR3. This chain connects TRBV27 to TRBJ2-5, with 12 bases that match TRBD1. The V gene's germline CDR1 is MNHEY and CDR2 SMNVEV (reference sequence). V was clipped by 5 bases and J by 5 bases; unmatched bases: 6. The CDR3 spans 15 residues. The CDR3 spells CASSTGTGGAETQYF. The DNA for the CDR3 is TGTGCCAGCAGTACTGGGACAGGGGGCGCCGAGACCCAGTACTTC.

V usage is TRBV7-6 and J usage is TRBJ1-4; D is uncertain. Trimming removed 1 base from V and 3 bases from J, with 6 bases in between. The CDR3 length is 14 residues. In germline, CDR1 is SGHVS, CDR2 FNYEAQ. The CDR3 loop is CASSLDRANEKLFF. The CDR3 region has the DNA TGTGCCAGCAGCTTAGACAGAGCTAATGAAAAACTGTTTTTT.

The rearrangement uses TRBV5-1 and TRBJ2-7, with 7 bases fitting TRBD1. CDR1 is SGHRS, CDR2 YFSETQ, per germline. The CDR3 length is 15 residues. Trimming took 4 bases from V and 8 from J; bases not matched to a gene: 15. For the CDR3, the DNA is TGCGCCAGCAGCCCTCGACAGGGAGAACTTACGAAGCAGTACTTC. This encodes CASSPRQGELTKQYF.

V gene TRBV11-3 combines with J gene TRBJ1-1; D is undetermined. Germline CDR1 SGHNT, CDR2 YENEEA. The CDR3 runs to 12 residues. The V and J ends lost 3 bases and 7 bases respectively, with 9 bases between them. The CDR3 sequence is CASSLRNGEAFF. In DNA form, the CDR3 reads TGTGCCAGCAGCTTGAGGAACGGTGAAGCTTTCTTT.

V gene TRBV18 combines with J gene TRBJ2-2; tentatively, D is TRBD2 (5 bases). CDR1 and CDR2 from the germline V gene are KGHSH and LQKENI. The ends were cut back, 6 bases at V and 0 bases at J, with 14 bases in the middle. The CDR3 is made up of 16 amino acids. The CDR3 DNA sequence: TGTGCCAGCTCTCCTATTGTGGACTCGAACACCGGGGAGCTGTTTTTT. It encodes CASSPIVDSNTGELFF. The full variable domain, completed using reference TRBV18 and TRBJ2-2, is NAGVMQNPRHLVRRRGQEARLRCSPMKGHSHVYWYRQLPEEGLKFMVYLQKENIIDESGMPKERFSAEFPKEGPSILRIQQVVRGDSAAYFCASSPIVDSNTGELFFGEGSRLTVL.

This sequence joins TRBV6-5 and TRBJ2-7; D is perhaps TRBD2 (6 bases). Trimming removed 9 bases from V and 6 bases from J, with 15 bases in between. The CDR3 covers 12 residues. CDR1 MNHEY and CDR2 SVGAGI come from the germline V gene. Here the CDR3 reads CASSGAGGEQYF. The CDR3 region has the DNA TGTGCCAGTTCGGGAGCTGGGGGCGAGCAGTACTTC.

This chain connects TRBV5-1 to TRBJ2-7; 8 bases align to TRBD1. J was trimmed by 1 base and V by 0 bases; bases with no gene match: 3. Per the germline V gene, CDR1 is SGHRS and CDR2 is YFSETQ. The CDR3 loop spans 15 amino acids. The CDR3 region is CASSLVYRGSYEQYF. In DNA, the CDR3 is TGCGCCAGCAGCTTGGTATACAGGGGGTCCTACGAGCAGTACTTC.

The J gene is TRBJ2-3, the V gene TRBV30; D is undetermined. The germline V gene has CDR1 GTSNPN and CDR2 SVGIG (reference sequence). Trimming cost V 0 bases and J 4 bases, with 11 bases left between them. There are 14 residues in the CDR3. CDR3 amino acids: CAWSVSGVSDTQYF. CDR3 nucleotides: TGTGCCTGGAGTGTAAGTGGAGTATCAGATACGCAGTATTTT.

This clone was seen a single time. This chain links TRBV2 with TRBJ2-1, with 8 bases identical to TRBD2. This CDR3 has 14 amino acids. CDR1 is SNHLY, CDR2 FYNNEI, per germline. Unmatched junction bases numbered 3, after V lost 2 bases and J lost 6 bases. The CDR3 loop is CASSESGSSNEQFF. In DNA, the CDR3 is TGTGCCAGCAGTGAAAGCGGGAGTAGCAATGAGCAGTTCTTC.

The chain carries TRBV6-5 and TRBJ2-6; D is possibly TRBD2 (6 bases). Germline CDR1 and CDR2: MNHEY and SVGAGI. V was clipped by 6 bases and J by 0 bases, with 9 bases between them. The CDR3 spans 15 residues. The CDR3 protein is CASRPGGSGANVLTF. CDR3 in DNA: TGTGCCAGCAGACCCGGGGGCTCTGGGGCCAACGTCCTGACTTTC.

This chain joins TRBV11-3 and TRBJ2-7; unclear D gene. This CDR3 comprises 13 residues. Germline V gene sequence: CDR1 SGHNT, CDR2 YENEEA. V shed 3 bases and J shed 6 bases, with 12 bases lying between them. CDR3 bases: TGTGCCAGCAGCTTCACGGCTTCGGGCGAGCAGTACTTC. Translation: CASSFTASGEQYF.

V is TRBV11-2 and J is TRBJ2-7, with TRBD2 identical over 7 bases. V shed 1 base and J 6 bases; nucleotides not matched to a gene: 3. There are 13 residues in the CDR3. Germline V gene data show CDR1 as SGHAT and CDR2 as FQNNGV. The DNA of the CDR3 is TGTGCCAGCAGCTTAGGGGGGAGGGTCGAGCAGTACTTC. Its translation: CASSLGGRVEQYF.

The gene calls are TRBV14 and TRBJ1-2; D unclear. The CDR3 runs to 14 residues. Germline V gene lookup returns CDR1 SGHDN and CDR2 FVKESK. V was shortened by 1 base and J by 4 bases, with 10 bases between the two germline ends. CDR3 coding DNA: TGTGCCAGCAGCCAAGGTGCACAGTTCTATGGCTACACCTTC. Its translation is CASSQGAQFYGYTF.

V and J are TRBV28 and TRBJ1-2, with 7 bases fitting TRBD1. V was clipped by 7 bases and J by 2 bases; unmatched bases: 10. The CDR3 loop spans 15 amino acids. Germline CDR1 is MDHEN and CDR2 is SYDVKM. The CDR3 DNA reads TGTGCCAGCACAAAGGGACAGCCCTTCAACTATGGCTACACCTTC. Translation gives CASTKGQPFNYGYTF.

The gene calls are TRBV30 and TRBJ1-1, with D uncertain. The CDR3 runs to 11 residues. CDR1 is GTSNPN and CDR2 is SVGIG in the germline V gene (reference sequence). The V end lost 3 bases, the J end lost 8 bases, and 10 bases lay between the germline ends. The CDR3 DNA reads as TGTGCCTGGAGGTTAAACAGCGAAGCTTTCTTT. It encodes CAWRLNSEAFF.

The J gene is TRBJ1-5, the V gene TRBV28; 9 bases are shared with TRBD1. CDR3 size: 15 residues. Germline V gene lookup returns CDR1 MDHEN and CDR2 SYDVKM. Trimming took 4 bases from V and 6 from J; bases not matched to a gene: 7. The CDR3 protein is CASSSEQGARQPQHF. The DNA of the CDR3 is TGTGCCAGCAGTTCAGAACAGGGGGCACGTCAGCCCCAGCATTTT.

V usage is TRBV19 and J usage is TRBJ1-1; a possible D gene is TRBD1 (5 bases). V was cut by 1 base and J by 9 bases, with 15 bases left in between. Germline V gene sequence: CDR1 LNHDA, CDR2 SQIVND (reference sequence). CDR3 length equals 14 residues. The CDR3 is CASSIGSRDTKAFF. The CDR3 DNA sequence: TGTGCCAGTAGTATAGGGAGCAGGGATACCAAAGCTTTCTTT.

The gene calls are TRBV7-9 and TRBJ2-7; no reliable D call. Germline CDR1 reads SEHNR; CDR2 reads FQNEAQ (reference sequence). V was trimmed by 8 bases and J by 0 bases, leaving 14 bases between them. CDR3 length equals 14 residues. CDR3 nucleotide sequence: TGTGCCAGCTCCAGAGGCGGAAGCTCCTACGAGCAGTACTTC. This encodes CASSRGGSSYEQYF.

This chain joins TRBV19 and TRBJ1-2, with 8 bases identical to TRBD1. The germline V gene has CDR1 LNHDA and CDR2 SQIVND (reference sequence). The ends lost 5 bases at V and 2 bases at J; junction bases unmatched: 4. The CDR3 sequence is 14 residues long. This chain's CDR3 is CASSQDRVNYGYTF. CDR3 DNA sequence: TGTGCCAGTAGTCAGGACAGGGTAAACTATGGCTACACCTTC.

The rearrangement joins TRBV28 to TRBJ1-3; D may be TRBD1 (6 bases). Trimming stripped 7 bases from V and 2 bases from J, with 12 bases between. CDR3 length: 14 residues. Germline V gene sequence: CDR1 MDHEN, CDR2 SYDVKM. CDR3 amino acids: CASTTGKTGNTIYF. The CDR3 region has the DNA TGTGCCAGCACCACAGGGAAAACTGGAAACACCATATATTTT.